The 25 T cell receptor beta chains presented below share a single source sample, sequenced in a study of OX40 agonist ivuxolimab in advanced cancers. Produced via immunoSEQ multiplex PCR; TCRdb's table is partial and in-frame only. Of tens of thousands of clones detected, roughly 83% appear once; the ten largest clones hold approximately 28%. The specimen was CD4+ or CD8+ T cells sorted from blood, collected in a trial of the OX40 agonist ivuxolimab. Receptors originate from an adult with an advanced solid tumor such as melanoma, head and neck, liver or kidney cancer.

V and J are TRBV14 and TRBJ1-1; D call uncertain. CDR3 length: 13 residues. The V end lost 5 bases, the J end lost 5 bases, and 12 bases lay between the germline ends. Germline V gene sequence: CDR1 SGHDN, CDR2 FVKESK. CDR3 nucleotides: TGTGCCAGCAGCACCTCGACGAGAACTGAAGCTTTCTTT. Protein product: CASSTSTRTEAFF. Based on the CDR3 plus reference TRBV14 and TRBJ1-1, the full variable domain is EAGVTQFPSHSVIEKGQTVTLRCDPISGHDNLYWYRRVMGKEIKFLLHFVKESKQDESGMPNNRFLAERTGGTYSTLKVQPAELEDSGVYFCASSTSTRTEAFFGQGTRLTVV.

The V gene is TRBV11-2, the J gene TRBJ2-7, with 9 bases fitting TRBD1. The CDR3 runs to 14 residues. Trimming took 1 base from V and 4 from J; bases not matched to a gene: 2. CDR1 is SGHAT, CDR2 FQNNGV, per germline. CDR3 DNA sequence: TGTGCCAGCAGCTTAGGACAGGGGGTATACGAGCAGTACTTC. This translates into CASSLGQGVYEQYF.

The rearrangement joins TRBV19 to TRBJ1-1; no firm D call. Germline assignment: CDR1 LNHDA and CDR2 SQIVND (reference sequence). The CDR3 loop spans 12 amino acids. Trimming shortened V by 3 bases and J by 5 bases, and 7 bases separated the two germline ends. The CDR3 loop reads CASSIGLTEAFF. As DNA, the CDR3 is TGTGCCAGTAGTATCGGCCTAACTGAAGCTTTCTTT.

The table lists this clone with a count of one. The chain joins TRBV19 to TRBJ2-2, with 12 bases lining up with TRBD2. Germline V CDR1 and CDR2: LNHDA, SQIVND (reference sequence). This CDR3 is built from 16 residues. V trimming: 5 bases; J trimming: 5 bases; junction bases outside the gene matches: 6. CDR3: CASSPGLAGRTGELFF. The DNA for the CDR3 is TGTGCCAGTAGTCCCGGACTAGCGGGAAGAACCGGGGAGCTGTTTTTT. Full variable domain (rest looked up from reference TRBV19 and TRBJ2-2): DGGITQSPKYLFRKEGQNVTLSCEQNLNHDAMYWYRQDPGQGLRLIYYSQIVNDFQKGDIAEGYSVSREKKESFPLTVTSAQKNPTAFYLCASSPGLAGRTGELFFGEGSRLTVL.

The V gene is TRBV6-5, the J gene TRBJ2-5; D might be TRBD2 (6 bases). The CDR3 is 13 amino acids. V gave up 10 bases and J gave up 4 bases, with 16 bases separating them. In germline, CDR1 is MNHEY, CDR2 SVGAGI. The CDR3 region is CATLRGLGETQYF. CDR3 coding DNA: TGTGCCACTTTGCGGGGCTTGGGAGAGACCCAGTACTTC.

The chain has TRBV6-4 and TRBJ2-1; weak D call: TRBD2 (6 bases). Germline V gives CDR1 MRHNA, CDR2 SNTAGT. V lost 3 bases and J lost 6, with 12 bases in between. This CDR3 spans 14 amino acids. The CDR3: CASSESGTANEQFF. The CDR3 DNA reads as TGTGCCAGCAGTGAATCCGGGACTGCCAATGAGCAGTTCTTC.

The J gene is TRBJ1-3, the V gene TRBV6-1, with a possible D match to TRBD1 (5 bases). V dropped 5 bases and J dropped 3 bases, with 14 bases sitting between them. This CDR3 comprises 15 residues. Germline CDR1 MNHNS, CDR2 SASEGT. The CDR3 loop reads CASSKTEELGNTIYF. The CDR3 bases are TGTGCCAGCAGTAAGACAGAAGAACTTGGAAACACCATATATTTT.

The chain links TRBV5-1 to TRBJ2-3; 11 nucleotides align to TRBD2. Germline CDR1 is SGHRS and CDR2 is YFSETQ. With 4 bases clipped from V and 4 bases from J, the junction kept 5 bases outside the gene matches. The CDR3 length is 15 residues. The CDR3 DNA sequence: TGCGCCAGCAGCGTGGCTAGCGGGGGGCCAGATACGCAGTATTTT. Protein: CASSVASGGPDTQYF.

The gene calls are TRBV23-1 and TRBJ1-4; the D is unclear. TRBV23-1 is noted as an ORF with a role that remains uncertain. The CDR3 consists of 15 residues. The V and J ends lost 3 bases and 5 bases respectively, with 13 bases between them. The CDR3 spells CASSHPQNPNEKLFF. Here the CDR3 DNA reads TGCGCCAGCAGTCACCCACAGAATCCAAATGAAAAACTGTTTTTT.

This clone was observed a single time. The genes are TRBV6-1 and TRBJ2-3; 12 nucleotides match TRBD2. Germline V gene lookup returns CDR1 MNHNS and CDR2 SASEGT. The V and J ends lost 6 bases and 4 bases, in that order; junction bases with no gene match: 5. There are 15 residues in the CDR3. The CDR3 DNA is TGTGCCAGCAGCTTACTAGCGGGAGGCCCAGATACGCAGTATTTT. Its translation: CASSLLAGGPDTQYF.

This clone was detected once. CDR3 coding DNA: TGTGCCAGCAGCTTAGGTGGCAGTTCCTATGGCTACACCTTC. Translating it yields CASSLGGSSYGYTF. The chain employs TRBV7-6 and TRBJ1-2, with D hard to call. Per the germline V gene, CDR1 is SGHVS and CDR2 is FNYEAQ. Trimming removed 1 base from V and 4 bases from J, with 10 bases in between. The CDR3 extends over 14 amino acids. The entire variable domain, with the rest obtained from reference TRBV7-6 and TRBJ1-2, is as follows: GAGVSQSPRYKVTKRGQDVALRCDPISGHVSLYWYRQALGQGPEFLTYFNYEAQQDKSGLPNDRFSAERPEGSISTLTIQRTEQRDSAMYRCASSLGGSSYGYTFGSGTRLTVV.

The J gene is TRBJ1-1, the V gene TRBV9; TRBD1 aligns across 9 bases. The V segment lost 4 bases and the J segment 5 bases; nucleotides outside the gene matches: 6. The CDR3 totals 14 residues. CDR1 and CDR2 from the germline V gene are SGDLS and YYNGEE. Here the CDR3 reads CASSPWTGETEAFF. The CDR3 region has the DNA TGTGCCAGCAGCCCTTGGACAGGGGAGACTGAAGCTTTCTTT.

This chain connects TRBV5-6 to TRBJ1-1; D not certain. The CDR3 is 13 residues long. V gave up 4 bases and J gave up 0 bases, with 7 bases separating them. Looked up from germline, CDR1 is SGHDT and CDR2 is YYEEEE. The CDR3 is CASSPVMNTEAFF. CDR3 nucleotide sequence: TGTGCCAGCAGCCCGGTGATGAACACTGAAGCTTTCTTT.

The CDR3 is CASSLGQVNYGYTF. In nucleotides, the CDR3 is TGTGCCAGCAGCTTGGGACAGGTTAACTATGGCTACACCTTC. The rearrangement joins TRBV5-8 to TRBJ1-2; maybe TRBD1 (6 bases). V gave up 0 bases and J gave up 1 base, with 7 bases separating them. This CDR3 spans 14 amino acids. CDR1 and CDR2 from the germline V gene are SGHTS and YDEGEE.

The chain recombines TRBV11-2 with TRBJ2-7; D possibly corresponds to TRBD1 (6 bases). Germline V CDR1 and CDR2: SGHAT, FQNNGV. The CDR3 spans 13 residues. Deletions cut 4 bases from V and 3 bases from J, with 10 bases between. The CDR3: CASSSMDSYEQYF. The CDR3 nucleotides are TGTGCCAGCAGCTCCATGGACAGCTACGAGCAGTACTTC.

This chain connects TRBV27 to TRBJ2-2; D is perhaps TRBD2 (5 bases). From germline, CDR1 is MNHEY and CDR2 SMNVEV (reference sequence). Trimming took 2 bases from V and 6 from J, leaving 10 bases between them. This CDR3 spans 14 amino acids. The CDR3 reads CASSLPSWAGELFF. The CDR3 DNA is TGTGCCAGCAGTTTACCTAGCTGGGCCGGGGAGCTGTTTTTT.

The rearrangement links TRBV4-1 to TRBJ2-2; 9 nucleotides match TRBD1. V shed 3 bases and J 4 bases; nucleotides not matched to a gene: 6. The CDR3 has 16 amino acids. CDR1 MGHRA and CDR2 YSYEKL come from the germline V gene. CDR3 nucleotides: TGCGCCAGCAGCCACCACAGGGGGCAGGGCACCGGGGAGCTGTTTTTT. The encoded protein is CASSHHRGQGTGELFF.

This clone was found a few times. The genes are TRBV5-6 and TRBJ1-2; D unresolved. Germline V gene data show CDR1 as SGHDT and CDR2 as YYEEEE. V was shortened by 4 bases and J by 1 base, with 5 bases between the two germline ends. The CDR3 covers 12 residues. CDR3 residues: CASSGDNYGYTF. The CDR3 DNA follows: TGTGCCAGCAGCGGTGATAACTATGGCTACACCTTC.

V usage is TRBV19 and J usage is TRBJ2-7; 7 nucleotides agree with TRBD1. V was clipped by 5 bases and J by 7 bases; unmatched bases: 8. Germline CDR1 is LNHDA and CDR2 is SQIVND (reference sequence). The CDR3 runs 13 residues. CDR3 in amino acids: CASSPGQTGEQYF. The CDR3 coding sequence is TGTGCCAGTAGTCCGGGACAGACTGGGGAGCAGTACTTC.

This clone was seen a few times. The chain recombines TRBV21-1 with TRBJ1-1. TRBV21-1 is noted as a pseudogene. The CDR3 consists of 14 residues. As DNA, the CDR3 is TGTGCCAGCAGCAAAGAGGAGGTGAACACTGAAGCTTTCTTT. This translates into CASSKEEVNTEAFF.

Concerning this clone itself: The same CDR3 is also encoded by other DNA sequences in this sample. The chain has TRBV9 and TRBJ1-3; D unresolved. V lost 0 bases and J lost 0, with 4 bases in between. CDR1 is SGDLS and CDR2 is YYNGEE in the germline V gene. CDR3 length: 14 residues. CDR3 protein: CASSVEGSGNTIYF. CDR3 in DNA: TGTGCCAGCAGCGTAGAGGGCTCTGGAAACACCATATATTTT.

The chain recombines TRBV28 with TRBJ2-2; D possibly matches TRBD1 or TRBD2 (5 bases each). The length of the CDR3 is 16 residues. Germline V CDR1 and CDR2: MDHEN, SYDVKM. The germline V and J ends were trimmed by 9 bases and 4 bases, with 21 bases remaining between them. CDR3: CASTSTRGRVTGELFF. The CDR3 nucleotides are TGTGCCAGTACCTCAACCCGGGGCAGGGTCACCGGGGAGCTGTTTTTT.

V is TRBV7-8 and J is TRBJ2-3; 8 bases are a match to TRBD2. The germline CDR1 and CDR2 sequences are SGHVS and FQNEAQ. CDR3 size: 17 residues. Unmatched junction bases numbered 12, after V lost 5 bases and J lost 2 bases. The chain's CDR3 is CASSPLGVAGFTDTQYF. CDR3 in DNA: TGTGCCAGCAGCCCCCTCGGGGTAGCGGGGTTCACAGATACGCAGTATTTT.

This chain joins TRBV27 and TRBJ2-7; D not certain. Germline V gives CDR1 MNHEY, CDR2 SMNVEV (reference sequence). The CDR3 loop spans 8 amino acids. CDR3 sequence (DNA): TGTGACTATTACGAGCAGTACTTC. Protein product: CDYYEQYF.

This chain uses TRBV19 with TRBJ2-7, with TRBD2 as a possible D gene (6 bases). The CDR3 contains 14 residues. The germline V gene has CDR1 LNHDA and CDR2 SQIVND (reference sequence). Trimming removed 5 bases at V and 1 base at J, with 12 bases between. This chain's CDR3 is CASSPDGTSYEQYF. CDR3 DNA sequence: TGTGCCAGTAGTCCTGACGGGACTTCCTACGAGCAGTACTTC.